The 17 T cell receptor beta chains below come from one sample, sequenced in a study of shared clonotypes between healthy human individuals. Repertoires were generated with immunoSEQ multiplex PCR, while TCRdb's copy carries only in-frame clones and drops some. The data hold some 2.1 million clones, with 85% to 95% observed a single time. Sequencing input: naive CD4+ T cells sorted from blood. Noted subset: CD45RA+ positively selected. These receptors were taken from a young man in good health.

V and J are TRBV28 and TRBJ1-4; the D is unclear. The CDR3 is 14 amino acids. The V and J ends lost 7 bases and 4 bases respectively, with 13 bases between them. Germline assignment: CDR1 MDHEN and CDR2 SYDVKM. The CDR3: CASTTPRGNEKLFF. The CDR3 coding sequence is TGTGCCAGCACCACCCCCCGGGGTAATGAAAAACTGTTTTTT. The variable domain in full, with the rest retrieved from reference TRBV28 and TRBJ1-4, is DVKVTQSSRYLVKRTGEKVFLECVQDMDHENMFWYRQDPGLGLRLIYFSYDVKMKEKGDIPEGYSVSREKKERFSLILESASTNQTSMYLCASTTPRGNEKLFFGSGTQLSVL.

In this sample, this clone turned up once. The same CDR3 is also encoded by other DNA sequences in this sample. J is TRBJ1-5 and V is TRBV6-6; D possibly corresponds to TRBD1 (5 bases). Germline loops: CDR1 MNHNY, CDR2 SVGAGI (reference sequence). Trimming stripped 0 bases from V and 6 bases from J, with 9 bases between. The CDR3 runs 14 residues. The CDR3 DNA is TGTGCCAGCAGTTACTCAGGGGATTTTCAGCCCCAGCATTTT. This gives the protein CASSYSGDFQPQHF.

Remarks on this clone: Other nucleotide sequences in the sample specify the same CDR3. J is TRBJ2-3 and V is TRBV5-4, with no clear D. Germline CDR1 reads SGHNT; CDR2 reads YYREEE (reference sequence). The V gene lost 4 bases and the J gene lost 0 bases, with 9 bases spanning the gap. The CDR3 has 14 residues. The CDR3 protein is CASSPSSSTDTQYF. CDR3 coding DNA: TGTGCCAGCAGCCCATCCTCTAGCACAGATACGCAGTATTTT.

The chain links TRBV10-1 to TRBJ2-7; D gene unclear. CDR1 is WNHNN and CDR2 is SYGVQD in the germline V gene (reference sequence). Trimming removed 0 bases at V and 2 bases at J, with 17 bases between. The CDR3 is 17 residues long. CDR3 protein: CASSESVFGSAAYEQYF. DNA of the CDR3: TGCGCCAGCAGTGAGTCGGTTTTTGGGTCCGCCGCCTACGAGCAGTACTTC.

A remark on this clone: A read error may produce the germline difference seen at one junction end. The chain couples TRBV7-7 to TRBJ2-7, with 8 positions matching TRBD1. This CDR3 has 13 residues. CDR1 and CDR2 from the germline V gene are SSHAT and FNYEAQ (reference sequence). The CDR3 is CASSHDRGNEQYF. CDR3 in DNA: TGTGCTAGCAGCCATGACAGGGGCAACGAGCAGTACTTC.

This chain links TRBV6-5 with TRBJ2-7; D unclear. CDR1 is MNHEY and CDR2 is SVGAGI in the germline V gene. Trimming removed 5 bases at V and 7 bases at J, with 9 bases between. The CDR3 covers 11 residues. DNA of the CDR3: TGTGCCAGCAGTGAGACTTGGGAGCAGTACTTC. Translating gives CASSETWEQYF.

The chain recombines TRBV2 with TRBJ2-7; 7 bases match TRBD1. CDR1 and CDR2 (germline): SNHLY, FYNNEI. Losses at the gene ends were 5 bases for V and 2 bases for J; bases not matched to a gene: 6. The CDR3 is made up of 14 amino acids. The CDR3 nucleotides are TGTGCCAGCAGTCCACCGGGACAGACCTACGAGCAGTACTTC. It specifies CASSPPGQTYEQYF.

The chain joins TRBV7-9 to TRBJ1-2, with D maybe TRBD1 (6 bases). This CDR3 spans 13 amino acids. Germline lookup yields CDR1 SEHNR and CDR2 FQNEAQ (reference sequence). V was shortened by 5 bases and J by 8 bases, with 15 bases between the two germline ends. The CDR3 spells CASSARQAGGYTF. In nucleotides, the CDR3 is TGTGCCAGCAGCGCTAGACAGGCAGGCGGCTACACCTTC.

For this clone: The sample has other DNA sequences that encode this CDR3 too. The CDR3 nucleotides read TGTGCCAGCAGCCGACAGGGCTTGAACACTGAAGCTTTCTTT. Amino acids: CASSRQGLNTEAFF. The chain is built from TRBV4-2 and TRBJ1-1, with 7 nucleotides matching TRBD1. J lost 0 bases, V lost 4 bases, and 2 bases had no gene match. In germline, CDR1 is LGHNA, CDR2 YNFKEQ. This CDR3 contains 14 residues.

This chain connects TRBV7-2 to TRBJ1-2; D is possibly TRBD1 (6 bases). The CDR3 is 15 amino acids. CDR1 is SGHTA, CDR2 FQGNSA, per germline. V lost 1 base and J 4 bases, leaving 13 bases between the germline ends. This chain's CDR3 is CASSLGQGILYGYTF. The CDR3 coding sequence is TGTGCCAGCAGCTTAGGGCAGGGGATTCTCTATGGCTACACCTTC.

V is TRBV6-5 and J is TRBJ2-1; a weak D match, TRBD2 (5 bases). This CDR3 region has 15 residues. Germline V gene data show CDR1 as MNHEY and CDR2 as SVGAGI. Trimming stripped 6 bases from V and 2 bases from J, with 14 bases between. Here the CDR3 reads CASSHSGWAYNEQFF. The CDR3 DNA is TGTGCCAGCAGCCACTCGGGGTGGGCCTACAATGAGCAGTTCTTC.

The chain combines TRBV7-6 with TRBJ2-5; D gene uncertain. The germline V gene encodes CDR1 SGHVS and CDR2 FNYEAQ. Deletions cut 4 bases from V and 0 bases from J, with 6 bases between. The CDR3 runs 13 residues. In DNA form, the CDR3 reads TGTGCCAGCAGCTCGGACCACCAAGAGACCCAGTACTTC. This codes for CASSSDHQETQYF.

This chain connects TRBV6-6 to TRBJ2-3; 15 bases are shared with TRBD2. CDR1 MNHNY and CDR2 SVGAGI come from the germline V gene (reference sequence). J gave up 6 bases and V 7 bases, and 5 bases lay outside the gene matches. The CDR3 is made up of 15 amino acids. This CDR3 reads CASTGLAGGPDTQYF. The CDR3 region has the DNA TGTGCCAGCACAGGACTAGCGGGGGGGCCGGATACGCAGTATTTT.

V usage is TRBV9 and J usage is TRBJ2-6; D is uncertain. V lost 0 bases and J lost 2, with 6 bases in between. Germline values: CDR1 SGDLS, CDR2 YYNGEE. The CDR3 runs 15 residues. The CDR3 loop is CASSVVSPGANVLTF. CDR3 DNA sequence: TGTGCCAGCAGCGTAGTCTCCCCTGGGGCCAACGTCCTGACTTTC.

The gene calls are TRBV30 and TRBJ1-6, with 8 bases lining up with TRBD1. V trimming: 2 bases; J trimming: 4 bases; junction bases outside the gene matches: 7. Germline loops: CDR1 GTSNPN, CDR2 SVGIG (reference sequence). The CDR3 length is 16 residues. CDR3 nucleotides: TGTGCCTGGAGTACGGCCGGGACAGGATATAATTCACCCCTCCACTTT. It codes for CAWSTAGTGYNSPLHF.

The count of this clone is one. V and J are TRBV5-1 and TRBJ1-2, with 9 bases identical to TRBD1. The CDR3 sequence is 16 residues long. J gave up 4 bases and V 0 bases, and 7 bases lay outside the gene matches. From germline, CDR1 is SGHRS and CDR2 YFSETQ. CDR3 DNA sequence: TGCGCCAGCAGCTTGGATCCGGGACAGGGTAGCTATGGCTACACCTTC. Amino acid sequence: CASSLDPGQGSYGYTF.

The genes are TRBV7-9 and TRBJ1-1, with D hard to call. V lost 3 bases and J lost 0, with 8 bases in between. CDR1 and CDR2 (germline): SEHNR, FQNEAQ (reference sequence). The CDR3 is 14 residues long. As DNA, the CDR3 is TGTGCCAGCAGCTTTGTCCCCATGAACACTGAAGCTTTCTTT. Translated: CASSFVPMNTEAFF.